Listed here are 18 T cell receptor beta chains from one sample, sequenced in a study of persistence of HIV-infected CD4 T cells. The immunoSEQ assay was version 4, run in survey mode. Measured with immunoSEQ multiplex PCR; TCRdb has only the in-frame clones, and not every one. The table lists under 40,000 clones, roughly 71% of them singletons. Their cognate antigens are unknown. Cells were stimulated with overlapping HIV-1 Gag 15-mer peptides. CD4+ T cells upregulating both CD40 ligand and CD69 were sorted as responding cells. Sequenced here: CD4+ T cells sorted from PBMCs after roughly 18-hour stimulation, sampled from a patient who received antiretroviral therapy. These receptor sequences come from an adult man with HIV who was CMV-seropositive.

This chain uses TRBV6-6 with TRBJ1-2, with a weak D call TRBD1 (6 bases). V lost 0 bases to trimming and J lost 6 bases, with 17 bases between them. The CDR3 loop spans 16 amino acids. CDR1 is MNHNY and CDR2 is SVGAGI in the germline V gene (reference sequence). This CDR3 reads CASSYSLGGALNGYTF. In nucleotides, the CDR3 is TGTGCCAGCAGTTACTCTCTCGGGGGGGCGCTTAATGGCTACACCTTC.

The chain recombines TRBV5-1 with TRBJ1-6; no clear D. Trimming pared 0 bases from V and 10 bases from J, leaving 14 bases between. Germline lookup yields CDR1 SGHRS and CDR2 YFSETQ. This CDR3 contains 15 residues. The CDR3 region has the DNA TGCGCCAGCAGCTTGGGGGAGGGAAAGCAATCACCCCTCCACTTT. Its protein product is CASSLGEGKQSPLHF.

The gene calls are TRBV6-1 and TRBJ1-1; 7 bases are shared with TRBD1. The CDR3 contains 13 residues. Germline CDR1 MNHNS, CDR2 SASEGT. Trimming at V came to 5 bases and at J to 11 bases, leaving 11 bases not matched to a gene. The CDR3 coding sequence is TGTGCCAGCAGTATGACGAAGGCACAGGGGGCTTTCTTT. Translated: CASSMTKAQGAFF.

The chain carries TRBV6-5 and TRBJ1-3; the match to TRBD1 covers 8 bases. CDR3 length: 14 amino acids. Germline V gene data show CDR1 as MNHEY and CDR2 as SVGAGI. The ends lost 11 bases at V and 0 bases at J; junction bases unmatched: 6. The CDR3 here is CASWTGSSGNTIYF. The CDR3 DNA reads TGTGCCTCCTGGACAGGGAGCTCTGGAAACACCATATATTTT.

V is TRBV18 and J is TRBJ1-4; D is possibly TRBD1 (5 bases). This CDR3 has 15 residues. Germline V gene data show CDR1 as KGHSH and CDR2 as LQKENI. Trimming stripped 1 base from V and 3 bases from J, with 9 bases between. CDR3 amino acids: CASSPRKGPNEKLFF. In DNA, the CDR3 is TGTGCCAGCTCACCACGAAAGGGACCTAATGAAAAACTGTTTTTT.

This rearrangement joins TRBV30 to TRBJ1-3, with TRBD1 matching over 7 bases. CDR1 GTSNPN and CDR2 SVGIG come from the germline V gene (reference sequence). The CDR3 is made up of 16 amino acids. Trimming at V came to 3 bases and at J to 0 bases, leaving 8 bases not matched to a gene. CDR3 loop: CAWSPTGPHSGNTIYF. The CDR3 nucleotides read TGTGCCTGGAGCCCGACAGGGCCGCACTCTGGAAACACCATATATTTT.

The chain combines TRBV5-1 with TRBJ2-7; D could derive from TRBD1 or TRBD2 (5 bases each). The CDR3 runs 15 residues. Between the trimmed V and J ends, which lost 4 bases and 4 bases, there was a span of 18 bases. Germline CDR1 and CDR2: SGHRS and YFSETQ. The CDR3 is CASSPRRDGSYEQYF. The CDR3 DNA reads as TGCGCCAGCAGCCCCAGACGGGACGGAAGTTACGAGCAGTACTTC. The variable domain in full, with the rest retrieved from reference TRBV5-1 and TRBJ2-7, is KAGVTQTPRYLIKTRGQQVTLSCSPISGHRSVSWYQQTPGQGLQFLFEYFSETQRNKGNFPGRFSGRQFSNSRSEMNVSTLELGDSALYLCASSPRRDGSYEQYFGPGTRLTVT.

This clone occurred a few times. The chain uses TRBV7-9 and TRBJ1-2; D is unclear. The CDR3 consists of 16 residues. V was trimmed by 5 bases and J by 0 bases, leaving 16 bases between them. Germline V gives CDR1 SEHNR, CDR2 FQNEAQ (reference sequence). The CDR3 spells CASSTLSREANYGYTF. CDR3 sequence (DNA): TGTGCCAGCAGCACCCTTTCAAGGGAAGCTAACTATGGCTACACCTTC. The full variable domain, with the rest looked up from reference TRBV7-9 and TRBJ1-2, is DTGVSQNPRHKITKRGQNVTFRCDPISEHNRLYWYRQTLGQGPEFLTYFQNEAQLEKSRLLSDRFSAERPKGSFSTLEIQRTEQGDSAMYLCASSTLSREANYGYTFGSGTRLTVV.

V gene TRBV11-2 combines with J gene TRBJ2-4; D is uncertain. From germline, CDR1 is SGHAT and CDR2 FQNNGV. Trimming pared 3 bases from V and 8 bases from J, leaving 11 bases between. The CDR3 sequence is 13 residues long. CDR3 sequence (DNA): TGTGCCAGCAGCTTCACCCACTGGGACATTCAGTACTTC. This translates into CASSFTHWDIQYF.

This clone appeared a few times. This CDR3 is also generated by other DNA sequences in the sample. The V call is TRBV14, the J call TRBJ1-4, with no clear D. CDR3 length: 13 residues. Between the trimmed V and J ends, which lost 4 bases and 7 bases, there was a span of 10 bases. The germline V gene encodes CDR1 SGHDN and CDR2 FVKESK. The CDR3 DNA reads TGTGCCAGCAGCCGTACCTGGGGTGAAAAACTGTTTTTT. Its translation is CASSRTWGEKLFF.

The chain couples TRBV7-9 to TRBJ1-1; 7 positions match TRBD1. Germline V gene sequence: CDR1 SEHNR, CDR2 FQNEAQ (reference sequence). CDR3 length: 12 amino acids. Trimming took 4 bases from V and 7 from J; bases not matched to a gene: 3. The CDR3 DNA is TGTGCCAGCAGCTCTAGACAGGGTGAAGCTTTCTTT. Its translation is CASSSRQGEAFF.

This rearrangement joins TRBV6-5 to TRBJ1-4; perhaps TRBD1 as D (5 bases). This CDR3 is built from 16 residues. Germline V gene lookup returns CDR1 MNHEY and CDR2 SVGAGI. Trimming left V 2 bases short and J 4 bases short, with 14 bases between. As DNA, the CDR3 is TGTGCCAGCAGTTACGACTGGCCAGGGCTTAATGAAAAACTGTTTTTT. It specifies CASSYDWPGLNEKLFF.

The V gene is TRBV7-8, the J gene TRBJ2-7, with D possibly being TRBD1 or TRBD2 (5 bases each). The germline V gene encodes CDR1 SGHVS and CDR2 FQNEAQ. The CDR3 covers 13 residues. Between the trimmed V and J ends, which lost 1 base and 6 bases, there was a span of 10 bases. CDR3 sequence: CASSLGGKAEQYF. Here the CDR3 DNA reads TGTGCCAGCAGCTTAGGGGGGAAGGCCGAGCAGTACTTC. Complete variable domain (other parts from reference TRBV7-8 and TRBJ2-7): GAGVSQSPRYKVAKRGQDVALRCDPISGHVSLFWYQQALGQGPEFLTYFQNEAQLDKSGLPSDRFFAERPEGSVSTLKIQRTQQEDSAVYLCASSLGGKAEQYFGPGTRLTVT.

The gene calls are TRBV6-5 and TRBJ2-7, with D maybe TRBD1 (5 bases). V was cut by 0 bases and J by 6 bases, with 18 bases left in between. The germline CDR1 and CDR2 sequences are MNHEY and SVGAGI. The CDR3 runs to 16 residues. CDR3: CASSYSSQGARSEQYF. The DNA of the CDR3 is TGTGCCAGCAGTTACTCTTCGCAAGGGGCGCGGAGCGAGCAGTACTTC.

By sample share, this clone is medium-sized. The V gene is TRBV6-6, the J gene TRBJ1-1, with 7 bases lining up with TRBD1. The junction had 4 bases not matched to a gene; V was cut back by 6 bases and J by 0 bases. The CDR3 length is 14 residues. Germline CDR1 is MNHNY and CDR2 is SVGAGI (reference sequence). CDR3 bases: TGTGCCAGCAGGGGGACAGCTATGAACACTGAAGCTTTCTTT. It specifies CASRGTAMNTEAFF.

The chain couples TRBV24-1 to TRBJ2-4, with D uncertain. Germline V CDR1 and CDR2: KGHDR, SFDVKD. V lost 2 bases to trimming and J lost 0 bases, with 7 bases between them. This CDR3 has 15 residues. CDR3 DNA sequence: TGTGCCACCAGTGATTCCGACGGAGCCAAAAACATTCAGTACTTC. Translated, it gives CATSDSDGAKNIQYF.

A remark on this clone: Other DNA sequences in the same sample also yield this CDR3. V gene TRBV3-1 (or the pseudogene TRBV3-2) combines with J gene TRBJ1-2; 10 nucleotides match TRBD1. The germline gives CDR1 LGHDT, CDR2 YNNKEL (reference sequence). The CDR3 covers 13 residues. The junction had 0 bases not matched to a gene; V was cut back by 1 base and J by 7 bases. CDR3 bases: TGTGCCAGCAGCCAAGGGGACAGGGGTGGCTACACCTTC. Amino acids: CASSQGDRGGYTF.

This chain connects TRBV5-4 to TRBJ2-2; possibly TRBD1 for D (6 bases). Looked up from germline, CDR1 is SGHNT and CDR2 is YYREEE (reference sequence). The CDR3 is made up of 16 amino acids. Trimming left V 4 bases short and J 5 bases short, with 18 bases between. DNA for the CDR3: TGTGCCAGCAGCCCTAACAGGGCCCTGGGGACCGGGGAGCTGTTTTTT. Encoded protein: CASSPNRALGTGELFF.